The present entry profiles one T cell receptor beta chain with its context. Its antigen is undetermined. The cohort excluded patients with autoimmune disease history or systemic immunosuppression. At cycle 4 day 1, cycle 7 day 1, and baseline, blood was sampled. Trimming took off 6 bases at V and 0 bases at J, with 9 bases between the two ends. This CDR3 has 13 residues. Germline loops: CDR1 SQVTM, CDR2 ANQGSEA. This record comes from a study of OX40 agonist ivuxolimab in advanced cancers. About the study: Antecedent anti-PD-1, anti-PD-L1 or anti-CTLA-4 therapy was permissible, with over 35% having received some. Study conclusions and caveats: Both blood CD4+ and CD8+ T cells showed clonal growth by week 6 at 0.1 to 3.0 mg/kg.

Only in-frame clones appear in the TCRdb table, and some are missing; sequencing was by immunoSEQ multiplex PCR. The profile shows 35,000 to 45,000 clones, just over 85% of them singletons. The chain has TRBV29-1 and TRBJ1-3; D ambiguous. Specimen: CD4+ or CD8+ T cells sorted from blood, collected in a trial of the OX40 agonist ivuxolimab. The receptor's source is an adult with an advanced solid tumor such as melanoma, head and neck, liver or kidney cancer. In nucleotides, the CDR3 is TGCAGCGTCGTCCCGAGCTCTGGAAACACCATATATTTT. Protein sequence: CSVVPSSGNTIYF.